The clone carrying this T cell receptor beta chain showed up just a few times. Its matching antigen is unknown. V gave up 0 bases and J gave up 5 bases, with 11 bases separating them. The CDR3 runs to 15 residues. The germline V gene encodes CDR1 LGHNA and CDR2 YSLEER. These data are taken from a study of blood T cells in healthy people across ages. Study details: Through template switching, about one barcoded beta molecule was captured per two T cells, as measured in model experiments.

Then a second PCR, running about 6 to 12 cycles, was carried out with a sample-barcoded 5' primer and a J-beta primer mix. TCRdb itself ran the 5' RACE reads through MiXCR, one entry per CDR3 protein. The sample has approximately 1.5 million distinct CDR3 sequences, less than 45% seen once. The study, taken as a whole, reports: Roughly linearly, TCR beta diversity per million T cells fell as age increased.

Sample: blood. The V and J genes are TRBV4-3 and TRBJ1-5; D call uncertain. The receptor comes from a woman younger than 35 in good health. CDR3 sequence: CASSQDRQDHQPQHF. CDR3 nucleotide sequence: TGCGCCAGCAGCCAAGATCGGCAGGATCATCAGCCCCAGCATTTT.